Given below is one T cell receptor (beta chain) in context. This clonotype was picked up many times. Its specific antigen is unknown. It has no much larger one-base neighbor in the sample; base qualities were not kept. The instrument given in TCRdb is Illumina HiSeq 1500. TCRdb cleaned the public reads at Q25 with fastp, built clones with MiXCR and kept in-frame beta chains. Each CDR3 protein gets just one entry, which takes the most common genes and DNA from the rows behind it. The sample contains around 100,000 distinct CDR3 sequences, around a tenth of them found a single time. Roughly 31% of the sample is held by the ten biggest clonotypes. The sample comes from a study of T cell repertoires in cytomegalovirus infection (dated by TCRdb to the late 2010s). Turning to the overall study: Donor HLA type was relevant to the analysis, because carriage of CMV infection together with the matching HLA type was indicated by public TCR beta signatures.

Points the paper makes about the study in general: Cumulative frequency of public TCR beta family members discriminated carriers of CMV infection plus the relevant HLA type in this cohort and an independent approximately 350-donor cohort. The ex vivo response was dominated by HLA-C-restricted CMV-specific TCR beta clonotypes, which also provided the single most frequent clonotype in two of eight donors.

Inclusive of the bounding cysteine and phenylalanine, the CDR3 is 16 residues long. CDR3 DNA only is kept here, 48 bases in frame from base 1. V is pared back by 0 bases and J by 4 bases, with 13 bases lying between the germline termini. Taken from the germline V gene, the CDR1 and CDR2 loops are MNHEY and SVGAGI. This TCR came from a human donor in good health (CMV status not recorded). Some clones in this sample may be carry-over from other donors' samples. The V gene is TRBV6-5 and the J gene is TRBJ2-1, with the D segment identity uncertain. The sample taken for sequencing was PBMCs, sequenced either directly or after in vitro stimulation (not recorded which). DNA sequence: TGTGCCAGCAGTTACTCCCCGGTTTCCCTTTACAATGAGCAGTTCTTC. Its protein is CASSYSPVSLYNEQFF.